This T cell receptor (beta chain) was identified in a study of T cells in Graves' hyperthyroidism and ophthalmopathy. General study findings and limits: The majority of expanded thyroid clonotypes above 0.001 also appeared in blood.

The patients, who ranged from 18 to 65 in age, presented with newly diagnosed hyperthyroidism lasting under 2 months. Authors of the study amplified TCR beta CDR3 regions from RNA transcripts. HTBI primers were used for first-round RT-PCR of the TCR CDR3. TCRdb used MiXCR to reprocess the multiplex PCR reads, holding one entry per CDR3 protein. Of about 560,000 distinct CDR3 sequences detected, 46% appear once; the ten largest clones hold roughly 8.2%. This CDR3 comprises 13 residues. Germline V CDR1 and CDR2: SNHLY, FYNNEI. About this clonotype itself: The antigen remains undetermined. This may be a read error: a much more frequent sequence differs by one nucleotide.

The J gene is TRBJ1-1, the V gene TRBV2; 8 bases match TRBD1. The source of this sequence is a woman between 18 and 29 years old with Graves' hyperthyroidism. The specimen sequenced was peripheral blood or thyroid tissue (not recorded which). This CDR3 is CANQGARNTEASF. In DNA form, the CDR3 reads TGTGCCAATCAGGGGGCCAGGAACACTGAAGCTTCCTTT.